The 20 T cell receptor beta chains below all came from one sample that was sequenced in a study of CD8 T cells in Susac syndrome. The authors reverse transcribed about 0.5 to 1 ug RNA with random hexamers. TCRdb re-analysed the immunoSEQ multiplex PCR reads in MiXCR, keeping a single row per CDR3 protein. Among around 80,000 distinct CDR3 sequences listed, about 91% were seen once. The material sequenced was CD8+ T cells from PBMCs. The receptors derive from a human donor with multiple sclerosis.

J is TRBJ1-1 and V is TRBV6-4, with a possible D match to TRBD1 (5 bases). This CDR3 region has 15 residues. Trimming removed 1 base at V and 0 bases at J, with 9 bases between. The germline V gene has CDR1 MRHNA and CDR2 SNTAGT. The CDR3 region has the DNA TGTGCCAGCAGTGACTATGAGGGGTTGAACACTGAAGCTTTCTTT. Residues: CASSDYEGLNTEAFF.

This clonotype has only a few counts. This rearrangement joins TRBV7-6 to TRBJ2-1, with 10 bases identical to TRBD2. Germline V gene sequence: CDR1 SGHVS, CDR2 FNYEAQ. The J segment lost 3 bases and the V segment lost 7 bases, leaving 15 bases of the junction unmatched. The CDR3 totals 18 residues. CDR3 in amino acids: CASTPGLAGDDLYNEQFF. The CDR3 DNA follows: TGTGCCAGCACCCCAGGGCTAGCGGGAGATGACCTCTACAATGAGCAGTTCTTC.

The chain is built from TRBV7-8 and TRBJ2-7, with 11 positions matching TRBD2. CDR1 is SGHVS, CDR2 FQNEAQ, per germline. The CDR3 spans 16 residues. J gave up 3 bases and V 5 bases, and 9 bases lay outside the gene matches. In DNA form, the CDR3 reads TGTGCCAGCAGCCACCCTCTAGCGGGAGGTATCTACGAGCAGTACTTC. This codes for CASSHPLAGGIYEQYF.

The chain is built from TRBV30 and TRBJ2-5; D is perhaps TRBD1 or TRBD2 (6 bases each). Trimming left V 2 bases short and J 5 bases short, with 18 bases between. The CDR3 contains 15 residues. CDR1 and CDR2 from the germline V gene are GTSNPN and SVGIG (reference sequence). The CDR3 reads CAWSRWGAEMETQYF. The CDR3 nucleotides read TGTGCCTGGAGTCGGTGGGGGGCGGAGATGGAGACCCAGTACTTC.

The chain carries TRBV2 and TRBJ1-5, with a tentative D call TRBD1 (5 bases). The CDR3 loop spans 14 amino acids. V was cut by 5 bases and J by 9 bases, with 17 bases left in between. Germline V lookup: CDR1 SNHLY, CDR2 FYNNEI. The CDR3 nucleotides are TGTGCCAGCAGTCTTGACAGTGGCTTGAGGCCCCAGCATTTT. It codes for CASSLDSGLRPQHF.

This chain joins TRBV4-1 and TRBJ1-1; no definite D call. Between the trimmed V and J ends, which lost 1 base and 4 bases, there was a span of 4 bases. Germline CDR1 and CDR2: MGHRA and YSYEKL. The length of the CDR3 is 12 residues. The CDR3 loop is CASSQAGTEAFF. The DNA for the CDR3 is TGCGCCAGCAGCCAAGCGGGCACTGAAGCTTTCTTT.

The rearrangement joins TRBV7-2 to TRBJ2-3; TRBD2 is a possible D gene (6 bases). CDR1 is SGHTA and CDR2 is FQGNSA in the germline V gene. This CDR3 has 14 residues. V was cut by 5 bases and J by 4 bases, with 13 bases left in between. The CDR3 reads CASSPGLRADTQYF. The CDR3 DNA reads as TGTGCCAGCAGCCCGGGACTTCGGGCAGATACGCAGTATTTT.

V and J are TRBV19 and TRBJ2-1; 7 bases are shared with TRBD2. Germline V gene data show CDR1 as LNHDA and CDR2 as SQIVND (reference sequence). The V and J ends lost 6 bases and 0 bases, in that order; junction bases with no gene match: 5. The CDR3 loop spans 15 amino acids. CDR3 sequence (DNA): TGTGCCAGTAGGAATCGGGGGGTCTCCTACAATGAGCAGTTCTTC. This encodes CASRNRGVSYNEQFF.

The V and J genes are TRBV28 and TRBJ2-4; TRBD1 agrees at 7 bases. This CDR3 has 14 residues. J gave up 8 bases and V 6 bases, and 10 bases lay outside the gene matches. Germline CDR1 is MDHEN and CDR2 is SYDVKM. The CDR3: CASSTDRATDIQYF. The DNA for the CDR3 is TGTGCCAGCAGCACTGACAGGGCGACGGACATTCAGTACTTC. Combining the CDR3 with reference TRBV28 and TRBJ2-4 gives the whole variable domain DVKVTQSSRYLVKRTGEKVFLECVQDMDHENMFWYRQDPGLGLRLIYFSYDVKMKEKGDIPEGYSVSREKKERFSLILESASTNQTSMYLCASSTDRATDIQYFGAGTRLSVL.

In its sample, this clonotype was seen once. This chain uses TRBV4-3 with TRBJ2-1, with a possible D match to TRBD2 (6 bases). Germline CDR1 reads LGHNA; CDR2 reads YSLEER. The CDR3 has 14 residues. V lost 0 bases and J 10 bases, leaving 13 bases between the germline ends. CDR3 DNA sequence: TGCGCCAGCAGCCAAGATGGGACTTTCAGCGAGCAGTTCTTC. It yields the protein CASSQDGTFSEQFF.

CDR3 sequence reads: CASSWGQGGNSPLHF. The CDR3 DNA is TGTGCCAGCAGCTGGGGACAGGGGGGAAATTCACCCCTCCACTTT. The chain has TRBV27 and TRBJ1-6; 11 bases map to TRBD1. After removal of 6 bases from V and 7 bases from J, the junction contained 5 bases not matched to a gene. The CDR3 loop spans 15 amino acids. Germline V lookup: CDR1 MNHEY, CDR2 SMNVEV (reference sequence).

The chain carries TRBV14 and TRBJ1-2, with D hard to call. Germline V CDR1 and CDR2: SGHDN, FVKESK. CDR3 length equals 12 residues. Trimming stripped 1 base from V and 10 bases from J, with 10 bases between. CDR3 in amino acids: CASSQGPFDYTF. CDR3 nucleotide sequence: TGTGCCAGCAGCCAAGGTCCCTTTGACTACACCTTC.

The chain uses TRBV7-9 and TRBJ1-2, with D tentatively TRBD1 (5 bases). The V and J ends lost 4 bases and 8 bases respectively, with 11 bases between them. The CDR3 has 12 amino acids. CDR1 and CDR2 (germline): SEHNR, FQNEAQ (reference sequence). The CDR3 bases are TGTGCCAGCAGCTACGGGACTTTGGGCTACACCTTC. Its translation is CASSYGTLGYTF. The variable domain in full, completed from reference TRBV7-9 and TRBJ1-2, reads DTGVSQNPRHKITKRGQNVTFRCDPISEHNRLYWYRQTLGQGPEFLTYFQNEAQLEKSRLLSDRFSAERPKGSFSTLEIQRTEQGDSAMYLCASSYGTLGYTFGSGTRLTVV.

The rearrangement joins TRBV27 to TRBJ1-2; D may be TRBD1 (5 bases). The germline gives CDR1 MNHEY, CDR2 SMNVEV (reference sequence). This CDR3 spans 15 amino acids. The V end was cut by 5 bases, the J end by 7 bases, with 20 bases between. CDR3 DNA sequence: TGTGCCAGCAGTCTCCGAGGGGCAGGTTTAATTGGCTACACCTTC. Protein product: CASSLRGAGLIGYTF.

This sequence joins TRBV11-2 and TRBJ2-2; D call uncertain. The length of the CDR3 is 14 residues. The V gene lost 0 bases and the J gene lost 5 bases, with 7 bases spanning the gap. Germline V gene sequence: CDR1 SGHAT, CDR2 FQNNGV. This chain's CDR3 is CASSLELGTGELFF. As DNA, the CDR3 is TGTGCCAGCAGCTTAGAGCTAGGGACCGGGGAGCTGTTTTTT.

V gene TRBV5-1 combines with J gene TRBJ2-1, with 13 bases identical to TRBD2. V was pared by 4 bases and J by 8 bases, with 6 bases of the junction left unmatched. CDR1 is SGHRS, CDR2 YFSETQ, per germline. The CDR3 length is 15 residues. DNA of the CDR3: TGCGCCAGCAGCCCAGGGACTAGCGGGGTGCATGAGCAGTTCTTC. Translation: CASSPGTSGVHEQFF. The complete variable domain, with remaining parts taken from reference TRBV5-1 and TRBJ2-1, reads KAGVTQTPRYLIKTRGQQVTLSCSPISGHRSVSWYQQTPGQGLQFLFEYFSETQRNKGNFPGRFSGRQFSNSRSEMNVSTLELGDSALYLCASSPGTSGVHEQFFGPGTRLTVL.

This chain links TRBV4-1 with TRBJ2-2; maybe TRBD2 (6 bases). V lost 0 bases and J lost 3, with 11 bases in between. Germline-derived CDR1 and CDR2 are MGHRA and YSYEKL. This CDR3 spans 16 amino acids. CDR3 in DNA: TGCGCCAGCAGCCAAGATGGAGGGCGGGACACCGGGGAGCTGTTTTTT. It translates to CASSQDGGRDTGELFF.

This chain connects TRBV6-5 to TRBJ2-7; TRBD1 is a possible D gene (6 bases). The CDR3 runs to 14 residues. Trimming took off 0 bases at V and 3 bases at J, with 9 bases between the two ends. CDR1 is MNHEY, CDR2 SVGAGI, per germline. The DNA of the CDR3 is TGTGCCAGCAGTTACTCGCCGGACAGCTACGAGCAGTACTTC. Its protein product is CASSYSPDSYEQYF.

The chain joins TRBV3-1 to TRBJ2-3; D remains unclear. This CDR3 is built from 16 residues. Germline values: CDR1 LGHDT, CDR2 YNNKEL (reference sequence). Trimming took 4 bases from V and 6 from J, leaving 20 bases between them. CDR3 in DNA: TGTGCCAGCAGCCGAACCCCGAGCCATTCTCCCGATACGCAGTATTTT. Translated, it gives CASSRTPSHSPDTQYF.

This clonotype turned up a few times. The J gene is TRBJ2-7, the V gene TRBV27, with 7 nucleotides matching TRBD1. In germline, CDR1 is MNHEY, CDR2 SMNVEV (reference sequence). CDR3 length: 14 amino acids. Unmatched junction bases numbered 14, after V lost 11 bases and J lost 4 bases. In DNA form, the CDR3 reads TGTGCCTCTCGTTGGACAGGTGGTTCGTACGAGCAGTACTTC. Encoded protein: CASRWTGGSYEQYF.